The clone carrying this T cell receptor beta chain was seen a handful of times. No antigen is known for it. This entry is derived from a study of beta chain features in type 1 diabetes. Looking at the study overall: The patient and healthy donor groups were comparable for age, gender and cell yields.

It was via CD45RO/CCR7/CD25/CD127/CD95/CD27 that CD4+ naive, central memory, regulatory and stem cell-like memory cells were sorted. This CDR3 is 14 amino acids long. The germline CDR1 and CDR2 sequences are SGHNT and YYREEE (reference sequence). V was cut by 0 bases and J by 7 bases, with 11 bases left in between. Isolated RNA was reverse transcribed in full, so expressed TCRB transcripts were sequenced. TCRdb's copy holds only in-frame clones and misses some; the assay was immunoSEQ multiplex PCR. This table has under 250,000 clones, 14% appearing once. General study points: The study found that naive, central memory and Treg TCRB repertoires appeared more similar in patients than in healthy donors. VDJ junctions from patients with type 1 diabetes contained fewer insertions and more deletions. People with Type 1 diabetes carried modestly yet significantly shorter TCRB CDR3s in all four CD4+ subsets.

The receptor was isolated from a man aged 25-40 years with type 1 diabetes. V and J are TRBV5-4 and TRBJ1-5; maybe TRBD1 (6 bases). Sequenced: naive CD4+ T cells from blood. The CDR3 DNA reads TGTGCCAGCAGCTTGGGGCAGGGGTGGCAGCCCCAGCATTTT. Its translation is CASSLGQGWQPQHF.